The 21 T cell receptor beta chains below come from one sample, sequenced in a study of blood T cell repertoires in COVID-19 (dated by TCRdb to about 2020). Libraries came from the immunoSEQ multiplex PCR assay. As stored in TCRdb, this immuneACCESS dataset retains in-frame rearrangements with V and J assigned. A fraction of the clones does not appear; measured against another copy, unresolved V genes explain less than half of the discrepancy, and the remainder lacks a known reason. The sample yields about 42,000 clones; around 91% were counted once. Less than 3% of the sample rests with the top ten. Sequenced sample: peripheral blood. The receptors derive from a man in his fifties with active COVID-19.

The chain joins TRBV18 to TRBJ1-2, with 11 nucleotides matching TRBD1. The CDR3 is 18 amino acids. Trimming at V came to 3 bases and at J to 3 bases, leaving 12 bases not matched to a gene. CDR1 and CDR2 (germline): KGHSH, LQKENI. The CDR3 region is CASSPRRTGGGEDYGYTF. CDR3 sequence (DNA): TGTGCCAGCTCACCTAGAAGGACAGGGGGCGGTGAAGACTATGGCTACACCTTC.

The V and J genes are TRBV2 and TRBJ2-7; 7 nucleotides line up with TRBD1. This CDR3 has 12 amino acids. Unmatched junction bases numbered 2, after V lost 6 bases and J lost 3 bases. Germline V gene sequence: CDR1 SNHLY, CDR2 FYNNEI. The CDR3: CASRGDSYEQYF. The DNA of the CDR3 is TGTGCCAGCAGAGGGGACAGCTACGAGCAGTACTTC.

The gene calls are TRBV5-1 and TRBJ2-1, with TRBD2 matching over 7 bases. The CDR3 is made up of 15 amino acids. Trimming took 4 bases from V and 3 from J; bases not matched to a gene: 7. Germline CDR1 SGHRS, CDR2 YFSETQ. CDR3 residues: CASSPEAGVYNEQFF. Written as DNA, the CDR3 is TGCGCCAGCAGCCCGGAGGCGGGGGTCTACAATGAGCAGTTCTTC.

This chain uses TRBV5-8 with TRBJ1-6; 10 bases are shared with TRBD1. The germline V gene encodes CDR1 SGHTS and CDR2 YDEGEE. The trim removed 9 bases at V and 4 bases at J, leaving 7 bases unmatched. This CDR3 spans 15 amino acids. The CDR3 region has the DNA TGTGCCAACGTAGGGACAGGGGAATATAATTCACCCCTCCACTTT. Its translation is CANVGTGEYNSPLHF. Variable domain in full (rest from reference TRBV5-8 and TRBJ1-6): EAGVTQSPTHLIKTRGQQATLRCSPISGHTSVYWYQQALGLGLQFLLWYDEGEERNRGNFPPRFSGRQFPNYSSELNVNALELEDSALYLCANVGTGEYNSPLHFGNGTRLTVT.

As DNA, the CDR3 is TGCAGCGCCAGGGGCAATGAGCAGTTCTTC. Its translation is CSARGNEQFF. V gene TRBV29-1 combines with J gene TRBJ2-1; a weak D match, TRBD1 (6 bases). Germline values: CDR1 SQVTM, CDR2 ANQGSEA. Trimming removed 7 bases at V and 6 bases at J, with 7 bases between. The CDR3 is 10 amino acids.

The chain combines TRBV7-3 with TRBJ2-3, with D possibly being TRBD2 (6 bases). The length of the CDR3 is 12 residues. Trimming took 2 bases from V and 8 from J, leaving 8 bases between them. Germline V gene sequence: CDR1 SGHTA, CDR2 FQGTGA. CDR3 residues: CASSLGGTTQYF. As DNA, the CDR3 is TGTGCCAGCAGCTTAGGGGGGACTACGCAGTATTTT.

The chain has TRBV7-2 and TRBJ1-2; 7 positions agree with TRBD1. Germline CDR1 and CDR2: SGHTA and FQGNSA. The CDR3 is made up of 14 amino acids. V was pared by 5 bases and J by 8 bases, with 11 bases of the junction left unmatched. The CDR3 reads CASSTPGTESGYTF. CDR3 DNA sequence: TGTGCCAGCAGCACCCCCGGGACAGAGAGCGGCTACACCTTC.

This chain uses TRBV2 with TRBJ2-5; D is unclear. The length of the CDR3 is 12 residues. Looked up from germline, CDR1 is SNHLY and CDR2 is FYNNEI. V was pared by 8 bases and J by 5 bases, with 12 bases between. The CDR3 bases are TGTGCCAGCCGGGTCCTCCGGGAGACCCAGTACTTC. This codes for CASRVLRETQYF.

The rearrangement links TRBV13 to TRBJ2-3; D remains ambiguous. This CDR3 region has 14 residues. Germline V gene lookup returns CDR1 PRHDT and CDR2 FYEKMQ (reference sequence). Deletions cut 5 bases from V and 9 bases from J, with 18 bases between. The CDR3: CASSPGSPSGTQYF. CDR3 DNA: TGTGCCAGCAGCCCCGGGTCCCCGAGTGGGACGCAGTATTTT.

The rearrangement joins TRBV9 to TRBJ2-3; D possibly corresponds to TRBD2 (5 bases). The CDR3 totals 13 residues. CDR1 is SGDLS, CDR2 YYNGEE, per germline. V was shortened by 5 bases and J by 5 bases, with 12 bases between the two germline ends. CDR3 amino acids: CASRSPGRDTQYF. The DNA for the CDR3 is TGTGCCAGCAGGAGTCCGGGGAGAGATACGCAGTATTTT.

The J gene is TRBJ1-2, the V gene TRBV25-1; tentative D call: TRBD1 (5 bases). CDR1 and CDR2 from the germline V gene are MGHDK and SYGVNS. CDR3 length: 12 residues. Trimming left V 2 bases short and J 4 bases short, with 5 bases between. Here the CDR3 DNA reads TGTGCCAGCAGTGAAAGGGGCTATGGCTACACCTTC. Its translation: CASSERGYGYTF.

In DNA form, the CDR3 reads TGCAGCGTTCCGGGACAGGGGACCGGGGAGCTGTTTTTT. Its translation: CSVPGQGTGELFF. The rearrangement links TRBV29-1 to TRBJ2-2, with TRBD1 identical over 10 bases. Germline CDR1 is SQVTM and CDR2 is ANQGSEA. The CDR3 totals 13 residues. The V and J ends lost 5 bases and 5 bases, in that order; junction bases with no gene match: 2.

Notes on this clone: The sample carries other DNA sequences with the same CDR3. This sequence joins TRBV6-5 and TRBJ1-3; 7 nucleotides align to TRBD1. J gave up 4 bases and V 6 bases, and 3 bases lay outside the gene matches. The CDR3 is 13 residues long. Per germline, CDR1 MNHEY and CDR2 SVGAGI. The CDR3 DNA is TGTGCCAGCAGAGGGACAGTCGGAAACACCATATATTTT. This sequence encodes CASRGTVGNTIYF.

The chain uses TRBV11-2 and TRBJ2-1, with 9 bases fitting TRBD2. Germline trimming cut 3 bases from V and 2 bases from J; bases unmatched to any gene: 2. Germline V lookup: CDR1 SGHAT, CDR2 FQNNGV. This CDR3 region has 15 residues. The CDR3 sequence is CASSFGGGAYNEQFF. For the CDR3, the DNA is TGTGCCAGCAGCTTTGGCGGGGGGGCCTACAATGAGCAGTTCTTC.

This chain links TRBV6-5 with TRBJ2-2; D might be TRBD1 (6 bases). CDR3 size: 15 residues. The V gene's germline CDR1 is MNHEY and CDR2 SVGAGI. Trimming took 7 bases from V and 0 from J, leaving 12 bases between them. The CDR3, as DNA: TGTGCCAGCAAGCCGGGACACACGAACACCGGGGAGCTGTTTTTT. Translation: CASKPGHTNTGELFF.

This chain joins TRBV3-1 (or the pseudogene TRBV3-2) and TRBJ2-3; TRBD2 might be the D (6 bases). This CDR3 has 17 amino acids. The germline CDR1 and CDR2 sequences are LGHDT and YNNKEL (reference sequence). With 1 base removed from V and 2 bases from J, the gap between germline ends came to 16 bases. The chain's CDR3 is CASSQGYGGANTDTQYF. CDR3 DNA sequence: TGTGCCAGCAGCCAAGGATACGGGGGAGCGAACACAGATACGCAGTATTTT.

A single count supports this clone. This chain joins TRBV19 and TRBJ2-2; 11 bases are shared with TRBD2. Trimming removed 5 bases from V and 1 base from J; junction bases left unmatched: 0. The CDR3 is 15 residues long. Germline V CDR1 and CDR2: LNHDA, SQIVND (reference sequence). In DNA form, the CDR3 reads TGTGCCAGTAGTGGACTAGCGGGGAACACCGGGGAGCTGTTTTTT. It encodes CASSGLAGNTGELFF.

The CDR3, as DNA: TGTGCCAGCAGTTTTGGACAGGGGCGGACCGGGGAGCTGTTTTTT. Translated, it gives CASSFGQGRTGELFF. V gene TRBV27 combines with J gene TRBJ2-2, with 9 bases aligning to TRBD1. Germline V CDR1 and CDR2: MNHEY, SMNVEV (reference sequence). V lost 3 bases to trimming and J lost 5 bases; unmatched junction nucleotides: 4. There are 15 residues in the CDR3.

This chain links TRBV15 with TRBJ2-7; 8 nucleotides match TRBD2. The germline V gene has CDR1 LNHNV and CDR2 YYDKDF (reference sequence). The length of the CDR3 is 16 residues. The ends lost 3 bases at V and 3 bases at J; junction bases unmatched: 10. The CDR3 here is CATSRGGRGGLYEQYF. The CDR3 DNA reads TGTGCCACCAGCAGGGGAGGTCGGGGGGGACTCTACGAGCAGTACTTC.

The chain recombines TRBV7-9 with TRBJ1-6, with D maybe TRBD1 (6 bases). Trimming stripped 5 bases from V and 7 bases from J, with 12 bases between. The CDR3 consists of 14 residues. Germline CDR1 SEHNR, CDR2 FQNEAQ (reference sequence). The CDR3 region is CASSMSRGNSPLHF. The CDR3 DNA follows: TGTGCCAGCAGCATGTCCAGGGGCAATTCACCCCTCCACTTT.

CDR3 sequence: CASSYSGEGEAFF. As DNA, the CDR3 is TGTGCCAGCAGTTACTCGGGGGAGGGTGAAGCTTTCTTT. The V and J genes are TRBV6-5 and TRBJ1-1; tentative D call: TRBD1 (5 bases). V lost 0 bases, J lost 7 bases, and 9 bases lay in between. Germline assignment: CDR1 MNHEY and CDR2 SVGAGI. CDR3 length: 13 residues.